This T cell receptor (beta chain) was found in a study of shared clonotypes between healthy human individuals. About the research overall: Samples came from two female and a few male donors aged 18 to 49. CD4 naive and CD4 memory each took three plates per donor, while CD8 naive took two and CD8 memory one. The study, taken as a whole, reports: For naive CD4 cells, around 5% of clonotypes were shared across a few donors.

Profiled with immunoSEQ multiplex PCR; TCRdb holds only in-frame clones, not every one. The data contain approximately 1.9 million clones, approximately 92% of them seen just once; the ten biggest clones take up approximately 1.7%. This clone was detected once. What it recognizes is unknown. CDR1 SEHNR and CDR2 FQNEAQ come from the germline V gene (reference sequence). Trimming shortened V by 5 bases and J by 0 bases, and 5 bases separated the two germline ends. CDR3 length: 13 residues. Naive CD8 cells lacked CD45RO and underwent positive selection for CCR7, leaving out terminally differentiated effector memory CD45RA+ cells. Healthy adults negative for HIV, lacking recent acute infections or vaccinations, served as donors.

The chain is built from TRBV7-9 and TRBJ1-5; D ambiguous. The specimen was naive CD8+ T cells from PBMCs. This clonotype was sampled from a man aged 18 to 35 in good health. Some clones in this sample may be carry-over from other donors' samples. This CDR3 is CASSASSNQPQHF. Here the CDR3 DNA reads TGTGCCAGCAGCGCCAGTAGCAATCAGCCCCAGCATTTT.